The next 18 T cell receptor beta chains were all read from a single sample in a study of blood T cell repertoires in COVID-19. The protocol was immunoSEQ multiplex PCR, while the TCRdb copy is restricted to in-frame clones and leaves out a portion. Of roughly 310,000 clones listed, 88% are singletons. Specimen: peripheral blood. The receptors stem from a woman between 50 and 59 years old with active or convalescent COVID-19.

The rearrangement links TRBV7-8 to TRBJ1-5; TRBD1 is a possible D gene (5 bases). This CDR3 spans 16 amino acids. The germline gives CDR1 SGHVS, CDR2 FQNEAQ. Trimming took off 2 bases at V and 2 bases at J, with 13 bases between the two ends. The CDR3 DNA is TGTGCCAGCAGCTTAAGAGCTAGGGGTGGCAATCAGCCCCAGCATTTT. Protein sequence: CASSLRARGGNQPQHF.

This chain uses TRBV5-4 with TRBJ1-1; the match to TRBD1 covers 9 bases. This CDR3 contains 13 residues. The V gene's germline CDR1 is SGHNT and CDR2 YYREEE (reference sequence). After removal of 1 base from V and 6 bases from J, the junction contained 1 base not matched to a gene. The CDR3: CASSLTGGAEAFF. CDR3 sequence (DNA): TGTGCCAGCAGCTTGACAGGGGGCGCTGAAGCTTTCTTT.

This rearrangement joins TRBV4-1 to TRBJ1-5; TRBD1 might be the D (5 bases). Trimming pared 4 bases from V and 4 bases from J, leaving 14 bases between. CDR3 length equals 15 residues. In germline, CDR1 is MGHRA, CDR2 YSYEKL. The CDR3 DNA reads TGCGCCAGCAGCCCATTCTTCGGGGGTAATCAGCCCCAGCATTTT. Its translation: CASSPFFGGNQPQHF.

V and J are TRBV7-3 and TRBJ1-1; D remains ambiguous. The CDR3 is made up of 13 amino acids. V gave up 7 bases and J gave up 0 bases, with 9 bases separating them. Germline V gives CDR1 SGHTA, CDR2 FQGTGA. The CDR3 spells CASKQQMNTEAFF. The CDR3 coding sequence is TGTGCCAGCAAGCAACAGATGAACACTGAAGCTTTCTTT.

This clone was seen only a few times. The genes are TRBV10-3 and TRBJ2-3; 9 nucleotides match TRBD1. Germline CDR1 and CDR2: ENHRY and SYGVKD. The CDR3 contains 18 residues. V lost 7 bases, J lost 1 base, and 15 bases stayed unmatched. CDR3 DNA sequence: TGTGCCATCAAGCCGGGACAGGGCCCCCAATTTGGCACAGATACGCAGTATTTT. It specifies CAIKPGQGPQFGTDTQYF.

A single count supports this clone. The chain combines TRBV6-2 or TRBV6-3 with TRBJ1-2; D remains ambiguous. This CDR3 contains 14 residues. Germline V CDR1 and CDR2: MNHEY, SVGEGT. Trimming cost V 4 bases and J 8 bases, with 17 bases left between them. This CDR3 reads CASSFRPRSGGYTF. CDR3 sequence (DNA): TGTGCCAGCAGTTTCAGGCCCAGGTCGGGAGGCTACACCTTC.

CDR3 region: CASSLRDRVGEPLHF. The CDR3 nucleotides are TGTGCCAGCAGCTTAAGGGACAGGGTTGGGGAACCCCTCCACTTT. This chain links TRBV7-2 with TRBJ1-6; the match to TRBD1 covers 9 bases. Germline V gene lookup returns CDR1 SGHTA and CDR2 FQGNSA. The CDR3 is 15 residues long. The V segment lost 2 bases and the J segment 12 bases; nucleotides outside the gene matches: 8.

The V gene is TRBV21-1, the J gene TRBJ1-1. TRBV21-1 is tagged as a pseudogene. The CDR3 runs to 17 residues. The CDR3 DNA sequence: TGTGCCAGCAGCAAAACCACAGGGAGGGTGCCAACCACTGAAGCTTTCTTT. Its protein product is CASSKTTGRVPTTEAFF.

The chain uses TRBV9 and TRBJ1-3; D uncertain. CDR1 SGDLS and CDR2 YYNGEE come from the germline V gene. With 3 bases removed from V and 1 base from J, the gap between germline ends came to 8 bases. The CDR3 runs 14 residues. The CDR3 sequence is CASSEQTSGNTIYF. Written as DNA, the CDR3 is TGTGCCAGCAGCGAACAGACGTCTGGAAACACCATATATTTT.

The rearrangement uses TRBV15 and TRBJ2-1; TRBD2 agrees at 14 bases. V lost 5 bases to trimming and J lost 5 bases; unmatched junction nucleotides: 11. The germline V gene encodes CDR1 LNHNV and CDR2 YYDKDF (reference sequence). CDR3 length equals 18 residues. In nucleotides, the CDR3 is TGTGCCACCAGCCTCTCTCGGGGACTAGCGGGAGTCCACAATGAGCAGTTCTTC. Amino acid sequence: CATSLSRGLAGVHNEQFF.

The sample holds one count of this clone. The CDR3 sequence is CASSPGRTGTGNTIYF. The CDR3 DNA is TGCGCCAGCAGCCCGGGTCGGACGGGGACTGGAAACACCATATATTTT. This rearrangement joins TRBV5-1 to TRBJ1-3; D uncertain. Per germline, CDR1 SGHRS and CDR2 YFSETQ. The CDR3 loop spans 16 amino acids. V was pared by 4 bases and J by 2 bases, with 16 bases between.

The chain has TRBV10-3 and TRBJ2-7; 8 bases map to TRBD1. The CDR3 runs to 17 residues. V lost 3 bases to trimming and J lost 4 bases; unmatched junction nucleotides: 14. Germline V gene sequence: CDR1 ENHRY, CDR2 SYGVKD. CDR3 sequence (DNA): TGTGCCATCAGTGATCCGGGTACGCCAGGGGGCAAATACGAGCAGTACTTC. It yields the protein CAISDPGTPGGKYEQYF.

The DNA for the CDR3 is TGTGCCAGCAGGGACAGGGTTGGCTATGGCTACACCTTC. Amino acid sequence: CASRDRVGYGYTF. The chain carries TRBV28 and TRBJ1-2; TRBD1 aligns across 8 bases. Per the germline V gene, CDR1 is MDHEN and CDR2 is SYDVKM. The CDR3 covers 13 residues. Germline trimming cut 6 bases from V and 4 bases from J; bases unmatched to any gene: 4.

The chain recombines TRBV25-1 with TRBJ1-5, with D possibly matching TRBD1 (6 bases). Germline CDR1 MGHDK, CDR2 SYGVNS. V lost 8 bases and J 6 bases, leaving 17 bases between the germline ends. This CDR3 is 14 amino acids long. The CDR3 nucleotides are TGTGCCAGCTCCCAGGGGTTCCGGGGTCAGCCCCAGCATTTT. It encodes CASSQGFRGQPQHF.

The gene calls are TRBV28 and TRBJ2-3; D is possibly TRBD2 (5 bases). CDR1 is MDHEN and CDR2 is SYDVKM in the germline V gene. Trimming left V 2 bases short and J 5 bases short, with 20 bases between. CDR3 length equals 17 residues. The CDR3 DNA sequence: TGTGCCAGCAGTTTACCCGGTAGCGCCCAAAGGAGAGATACGCAGTATTTT. Translating gives CASSLPGSAQRRDTQYF.

In this sample, this clone turned up once. This chain joins TRBV30 and TRBJ1-5; 8 bases line up with TRBD1. Germline V CDR1 and CDR2: GTSNPN, SVGIG (reference sequence). After removal of 5 bases from V and 6 bases from J, the junction contained 6 bases not matched to a gene. The CDR3 runs to 13 residues. This CDR3 is CAWADRGGQPQHF. For the CDR3, the DNA is TGTGCCTGGGCCGACAGGGGTGGTCAGCCCCAGCATTTT.

This clone appeared a single time. Here the CDR3 DNA reads TGTGCCAGCAGTTTAGAAGGCCCAGGGTGGACCGGGGAGCTGTTTTTT. Residues: CASSLEGPGWTGELFF. This sequence joins TRBV27 and TRBJ2-2, with D perhaps TRBD1 (5 bases). The CDR3 contains 16 residues. The V end lost 2 bases, the J end lost 5 bases, and 15 bases lay between the germline ends. The germline V gene encodes CDR1 MNHEY and CDR2 SMNVEV (reference sequence).

V gene TRBV7-8 combines with J gene TRBJ2-2; 14 bases fit TRBD2. The CDR3 totals 18 residues. J was trimmed by 5 bases and V by 4 bases; bases with no gene match: 9. CDR1 and CDR2 (germline): SGHVS, FQNEAQ. CDR3: CASSSGLAGAVWTGELFF. DNA for the CDR3: TGTGCCAGCAGCTCGGGACTAGCGGGGGCAGTATGGACCGGGGAGCTGTTTTTT.